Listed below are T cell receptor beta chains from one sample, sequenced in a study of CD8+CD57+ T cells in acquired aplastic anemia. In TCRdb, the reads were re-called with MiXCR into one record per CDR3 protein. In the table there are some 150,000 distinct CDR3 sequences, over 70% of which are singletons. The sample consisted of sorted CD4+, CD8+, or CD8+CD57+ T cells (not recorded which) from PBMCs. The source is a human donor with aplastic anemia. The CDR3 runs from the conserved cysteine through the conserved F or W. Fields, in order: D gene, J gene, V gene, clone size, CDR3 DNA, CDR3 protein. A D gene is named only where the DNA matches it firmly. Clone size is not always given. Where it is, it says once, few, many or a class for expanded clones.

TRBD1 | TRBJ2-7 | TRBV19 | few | TGTGCCAGTAGCTTCGCGTGGACAGGCTCATACGAGCAGTACTTC | CASSFAWTGSYEQYF
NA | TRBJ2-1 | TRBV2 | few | TGTGCCAGCAGTGTGCGCAATGAGCAGTTCTTC | CASSVRNEQFF
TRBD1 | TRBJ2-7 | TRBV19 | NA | TGTGCCAGTAAGAAAGACAGGGGAGACTACGAGCAGTACTTC | CASKKDRGDYEQYF
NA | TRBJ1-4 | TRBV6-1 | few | TGTGCCAGCAGTGAAGGGGGAACTGTGGAAAAACTGTTTTTT | CASSEGGTVEKLFF
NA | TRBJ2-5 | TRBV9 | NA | TGTGCCAGCAGCACTTACCCAGGGCTCCAAGAGACCCAGTACTTC | CASSTYPGLQETQYF
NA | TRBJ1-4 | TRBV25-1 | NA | TGTGCCAGCAGTGTATACAGAGCTAATGAAAAACTGTTTTTT | CASSVYRANEKLFF
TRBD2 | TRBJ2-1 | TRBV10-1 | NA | TGCGCCACCTCTTCGGGGGGGCCAGGGAATGAGCAGTTCTTC | CATSSGGPGNEQFF
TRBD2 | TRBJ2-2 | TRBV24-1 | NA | TGTGCCACCAGTGATGTAGCGGGGACTAACACCGGGGAGCTGTTTTTT | CATSDVAGTNTGELFF
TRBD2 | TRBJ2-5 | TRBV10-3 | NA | TGTGCCATCAGGACTAGCGGGGGGGCCCGTGAGACCCAGTACTTC | CAIRTSGGARETQYF
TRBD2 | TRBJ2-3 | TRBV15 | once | TGTGCCACCAGCAAAGGACTAGCGGGGCGTGCAGATACGCAGTATTTT | CATSKGLAGRADTQYF
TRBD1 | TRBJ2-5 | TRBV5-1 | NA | TGCGCCAGCAGCTCGACAGGGGATTCAGAGACCCAGTACTTC | CASSSTGDSETQYF
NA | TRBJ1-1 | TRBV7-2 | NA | TGTGCCAGCCAATTTGTTCAGGCGAACACTGAAGCTTTCTTT | CASQFVQANTEAFF
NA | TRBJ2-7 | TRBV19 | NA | TGTGCCAGTAGTACGGACCGTGGTCGGCTAGTGGAGCAGTACTTC | CASSTDRGRLVEQYF
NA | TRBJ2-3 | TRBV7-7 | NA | TGTGCTAGCAGCTTAACGGGATCTAGCACAGATACGCAGTATTTT | CASSLTGSSTDTQYF
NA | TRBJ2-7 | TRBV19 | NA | TGTGCCAGTAGTCTGACCCTAGGGGATTACGAGCAGTACTTC | CASSLTLGDYEQYF
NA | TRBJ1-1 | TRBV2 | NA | TGTGCCAGCAGTGAAGGAGACTGGGCTGAAGCTTTCTTT | CASSEGDWAEAFF
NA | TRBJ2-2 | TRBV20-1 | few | TGCAGTGCTAGTGGATCTTTCACCGGGGAGCTGTTTTTT | CSASGSFTGELFF
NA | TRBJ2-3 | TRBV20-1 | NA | TGCAGTGCGCCAGGGGTGTCGATAGGAGATACACAGTATTTT | CSAPGVSIGDTQYF
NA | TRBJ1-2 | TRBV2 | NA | TGTGCCAGCAGTGCCGATATGGGCTATGGCTACACCTTC | CASSADMGYGYTF
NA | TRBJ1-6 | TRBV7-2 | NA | TGTGCCAGCAGCTATAATTCACCCCTCCACTTT | CASSYNSPLHF
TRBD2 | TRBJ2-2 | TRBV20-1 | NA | TGCAGTGCTAGAGCTGTGGCTAGCGGGAGGCCGAGGACCGGGGAGCTGTTTTTT | CSARAVASGRPRTGELFF
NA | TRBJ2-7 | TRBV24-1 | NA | TGTGCCACCAGTGATTGTCCAGGGAACTACGAGCAGTACTTC | CATSDCPGNYEQYF
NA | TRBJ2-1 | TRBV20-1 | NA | TGCAGTGCTACGCCCTCCTACAATGAGCAGTTCTTC | CSATPSYNEQFF
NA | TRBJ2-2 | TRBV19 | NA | TGTGCCAGTAGAAGTGCGTCGTTGGCAGACAACACCGGGGAGCTGTTTTTT | CASRSASLADNTGELFF
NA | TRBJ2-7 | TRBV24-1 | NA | TGTGCCACCAGCTCAACCGGGACACGGCCTTTTTCCTACGAGCAGTACTTC | CATSSTGTRPFSYEQYF